This T cell receptor beta chain was identified in a study of blood T cell repertoires in COVID-19. Study-level background: The origin of the acute and convalescent COVID-19 samples was the United States, Italy and Spain. T cells, B-cell-depleted T cells, or PBMCs provided the cDNA or gDNA that served as material.

Source study methods: Scientists estimated how many nucleated cells there were by amplifying reference gene primers. Assay used: immunoSEQ multiplex PCR; TCRdb lists only in-frame clones, some missing. V and J calls and clone size are copied from that table; D and trimming were computed from the DNA. The sample shows some 150,000 clones, about 89% of them seen only once. Sequencing used peripheral blood. This TCR came from a man between 65 and 79 years old with acute or convalescent COVID-19.

The CDR3 region has the DNA TGTGCCAGCAGTTTATCGGAGGGACTCACAGATACGCAGTATTTT. This translates into CASSLSEGLTDTQYF. The V call is TRBV27, the J call TRBJ2-3; tentatively, D is TRBD2 (6 bases). V gave up 0 bases and J gave up 2 bases, with 9 bases separating them. Germline V gene lookup returns CDR1 MNHEY and CDR2 SMNVEV (reference sequence). This CDR3 spans 15 amino acids.